This T cell receptor beta chain derives from a study of cytomegalovirus exposure and HLA in healthy donors. Study-wide results and caveats: Investigators reported fewer than 200 TCR beta chains as tied to cytomegalovirus.

Many counts were recorded for this clone. The antigen is undetermined. Sequencing was performed with immunoSEQ multiplex PCR; in TCRdb, only in-frame clones are kept and a portion is missing. The table lists 150,000 to 200,000 clones, about 85% of them singletons. Trimming left V 0 bases short and J 2 bases short, with 12 bases between. The germline V gene encodes CDR1 SGDLS and CDR2 YYNGEE. CDR3 length: 15 amino acids. The chain carries TRBV9 and TRBJ2-7; D unresolved. The specimen sequenced was PBMCs. This clonotype was sampled from a young man in good health and CMV-seropositive. CDR3 nucleotides: TGTGCCAGCAGCGTAGGGTACAGCCTAACCTACGAGCAGTACTTC. Translated: CASSVGYSLTYEQYF.